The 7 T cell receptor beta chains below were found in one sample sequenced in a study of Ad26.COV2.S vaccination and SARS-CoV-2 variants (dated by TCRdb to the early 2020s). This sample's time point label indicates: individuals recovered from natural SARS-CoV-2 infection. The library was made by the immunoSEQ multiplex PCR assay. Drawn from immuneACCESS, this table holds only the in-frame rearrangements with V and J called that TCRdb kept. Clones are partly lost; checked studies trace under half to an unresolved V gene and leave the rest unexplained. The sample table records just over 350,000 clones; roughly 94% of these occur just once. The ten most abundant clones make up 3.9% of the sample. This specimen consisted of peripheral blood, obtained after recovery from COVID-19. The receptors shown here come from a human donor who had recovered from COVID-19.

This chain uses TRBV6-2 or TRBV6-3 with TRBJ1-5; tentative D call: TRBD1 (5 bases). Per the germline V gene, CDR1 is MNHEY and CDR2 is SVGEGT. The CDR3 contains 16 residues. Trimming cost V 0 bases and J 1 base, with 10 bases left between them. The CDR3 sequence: CASSYSPAGSNQPQHF. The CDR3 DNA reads TGTGCCAGCAGTTACTCCCCCGCAGGGAGCAATCAGCCCCAGCATTTT.

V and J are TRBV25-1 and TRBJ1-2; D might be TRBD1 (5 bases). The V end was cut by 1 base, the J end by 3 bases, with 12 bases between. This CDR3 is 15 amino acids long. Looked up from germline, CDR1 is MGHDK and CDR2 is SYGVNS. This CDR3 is CASSEWRGRDYGYTF. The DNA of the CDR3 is TGTGCCAGCAGTGAATGGAGGGGCAGGGACTATGGCTACACCTTC.

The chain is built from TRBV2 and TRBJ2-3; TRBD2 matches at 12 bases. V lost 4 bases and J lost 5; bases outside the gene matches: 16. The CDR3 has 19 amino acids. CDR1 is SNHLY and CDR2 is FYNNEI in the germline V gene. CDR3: CASSGSSSGGAMRGDTQYF. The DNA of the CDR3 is TGTGCCAGCAGTGGTTCGTCTAGCGGGGGGGCCATGAGGGGAGATACGCAGTATTTT.

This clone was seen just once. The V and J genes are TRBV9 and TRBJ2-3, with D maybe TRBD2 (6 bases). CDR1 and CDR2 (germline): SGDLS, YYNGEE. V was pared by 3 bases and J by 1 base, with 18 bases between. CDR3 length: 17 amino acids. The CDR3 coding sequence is TGTGCCAGCAGCGCCGGCGGAGGGACTGTAGGCACAGATACGCAGTATTTT. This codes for CASSAGGGTVGTDTQYF.

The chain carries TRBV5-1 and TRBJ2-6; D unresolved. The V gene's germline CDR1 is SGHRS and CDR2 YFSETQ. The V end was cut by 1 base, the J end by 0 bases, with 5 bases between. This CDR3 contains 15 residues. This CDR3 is CASSLQVSGANVLTF. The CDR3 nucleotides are TGCGCCAGCAGCTTGCAGGTCTCTGGGGCCAACGTCCTGACTTTC.

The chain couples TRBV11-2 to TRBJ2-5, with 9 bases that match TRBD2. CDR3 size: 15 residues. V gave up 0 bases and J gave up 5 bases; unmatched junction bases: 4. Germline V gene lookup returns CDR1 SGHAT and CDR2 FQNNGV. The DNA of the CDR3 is TGTGCCAGCAGCTTAGATCTAGCGGGGTCGGAGACCCAGTACTTC. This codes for CASSLDLAGSETQYF.

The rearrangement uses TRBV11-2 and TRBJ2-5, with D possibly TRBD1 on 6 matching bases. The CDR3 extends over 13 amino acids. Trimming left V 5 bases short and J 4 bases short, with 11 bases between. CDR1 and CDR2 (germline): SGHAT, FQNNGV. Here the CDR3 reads CASSPGHLETQYF. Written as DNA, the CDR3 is TGTGCCAGCAGCCCGGGACACCTAGAGACCCAGTACTTC.